Listed below are T cell receptor beta chains from one sample, sequenced in a study of human T cells and chemical hapten exposure. TCRdb re-called the RACE reads with MiXCR, one entry per CDR3 protein. The table includes around 380,000 distinct CDR3 sequences, approximately 4.4% detected once. Source: whole blood, taken in connection with sensitization to the hapten diphenylcyclopropenone (DPC). The source is a woman between 45 and 60 years old with alopecia areata. Some clones in this sample may be carry-over from other donors' samples. CDR3s include the opening cysteine and the closing phenylalanine or tryptophan. D genes are given only for firm matches. Some rows mark clone size as missing; the rest say once, few, many or name a class of expanded clone.

.	TRBD2	TRBV9	17	TRBJ2-3	CASSLRRETPSTDTQYF	TGTGCCAGCAGCTTGCGGCGGGAGACCCCTAGCACAGATACGCAGTATTTT
many	.	TRBV7-9	13	TRBJ1-1	CASSLAGSAEAFF	TGTGCCAGCAGCTTAGCGGGCTCCGCGGAGGCTTTCTTT
.	.	TRBV27	16	TRBJ2-2	CASSLGSRRNTGELFF	TGTGCCAGCAGTTTAGGGTCAAGAAGGAACACCGGGGAGCTGTTTTTT
many	TRBD1	TRBV15	14	TRBJ1-1	CATSRGTGRAEAFF	TGTGCCACCAGCAGAGGGACAGGCCGCGCTGAAGCTTTCTTT
many	TRBD1	TRBV7-9	14	TRBJ1-3	CASRGTGSGNTIYF	TGTGCCAGCAGGGGGACAGGGTCTGGAAACACCATATATTTT
.	.	TRBV2	12	TRBJ2-7	CASSEGGTEQYF	TGTGCCAGCAGTGAGGGGGGTACCGAGCAGTACTTC
few	.	TRBV6-5	15	TRBJ1-5	CASSLLWGSNQPQHF	TGTGCCAGCAGCCTACTCTGGGGATCCAATCAGCCCCAGCATTTT
few	.	TRBV27	13	TRBJ2-7	CASAGRAGIEQYF	TGTGCCAGCGCTGGTCGGGCGGGGATTGAGCAGTACTTC
few	TRBD1	TRBV6-1	15	TRBJ2-6	CASSEQGAGANVLTF	TGTGCCAGCAGTGAACAGGGGGCCGGGGCCAACGTCCTGACTTTC
many	.	TRBV11-2	15	TRBJ2-3	CASSWDGTSTDTQYF	TGTGCCAGCAGCTGGGACGGAACTAGCACAGATACGCAGTATTTT
many	.	TRBV29-1	10	TRBJ1-1	CSAEVTEAFF	TGCAGCGCCGAGGTCACTGAAGCTTTCTTT
many	.	TRBV5-6	12	TRBJ1-2	CASSLEAEVDTF	TGTGCCAGCAGCTTGGAGGCAGAGGTTGACACCTTC
few	.	TRBV12-5	15	TRBJ2-7	CASGADLDSGYEQYF	TGTGCTAGTGGTGCCGACCTAGACTCCGGCTACGAGCAGTACTTC
many	TRBD1	TRBV10-3	15	TRBJ1-5	CAISLDRESHQPQHF	TGTGCCATCAGCTTGGACAGGGAGTCTCATCAGCCCCAGCATTTT
many	.	TRBV7-9	11	TRBJ1-1	CASSREAEAFF	TGTGCCAGCAGCCGGGAGGCTGAAGCTTTCTTT
many	.	TRBV20-1	13	TRBJ1-2	CSARARYSYGYTF	TGCAGTGCTCGCGCCCGTTACTCCTATGGCTACACCTTC
many	TRBD1	TRBV7-9	16	TRBJ1-3	CASSSSWTGPGNTIYF	TGTGCCAGCAGCTCTTCTTGGACAGGTCCCGGAAACACCATATATTTT
few	TRBD2	TRBV27	19	TRBJ2-3	CASILRFPGRPRLTDTQYF	TGTGCCAGCATCCTAAGGTTCCCCGGGAGGCCGAGACTTACAGATACGCAGTATTTT
many	.	TRBV12-3/TRBV12-4	15	TRBJ1-3	CASSYKGMTGNTIYF	TGTGCCAGCAGTTATAAGGGAATGACTGGAAACACCATATATTTT
.	TRBD1	TRBV3-1	14	TRBJ2-5	CASSQTTGFGTQYF	TGTGCCAGCAGCCAGACGACAGGGTTCGGGACCCAGTACTTC
many	.	TRBV12-3/TRBV12-4	12	TRBJ1-6	CASREGNSPLHF	TGTGCCAGCAGGGAGGGTAATTCACCCCTCCACTTT
.	.	TRBV29-1	11	TRBJ2-7	CSVPPGDEQYF	TGCAGCGTCCCCCCAGGGGATGAGCAGTACTTC
.	TRBD1	TRBV6-5	15	TRBJ2-3	CASSYWGQPTDTQYF	TGTGCCAGCAGTTACTGGGGACAGCCCACAGATACGCAGTATTTT
many	.	TRBV19	13	TRBJ2-7	CASSISPNQEQYF	TGTGCCAGTAGTATCTCACCGAATCAGGAGCAGTACTTC
many	.	TRBV3-1	13	TRBJ1-3	CASSQEPGNTIYF	TGTGCCAGCAGCCAAGAACCCGGAAACACCATATATTTT
few	.	TRBV29-1	12	TRBJ1-3	CSVASSGNTIYF	TGCAGCGTTGCTAGCTCTGGAAACACCATATATTTT
many	.	TRBV10-3	15	TRBJ2-1	CAISDLESSYNEQFF	TGTGCCATCAGTGATCTAGAGAGCTCCTACAATGAGCAGTTCTTC
many	.	TRBV13	14	TRBJ2-1	CASSPRGRDNEQFF	TGTGCCAGCAGCCCCCGTGGTCGGGACAATGAGCAGTTCTTC
.	.	TRBV9	14	TRBJ2-7	CASSSSVSALEQYF	TGTGCCAGCAGCTCATCGGTTTCCGCCCTGGAGCAGTACTTC
few	.	TRBV7-2	15	TRBJ2-7	CASTLNTVAPYEQYF	TGTGCCAGCACCCTAAATACAGTGGCCCCCTACGAGCAGTACTTC
.	TRBD1	TRBV7-3	13	TRBJ1-5	CASSWDRAQPQHF	TGTGCCAGCAGCTGGGACAGGGCTCAGCCCCAGCATTTT
many	.	TRBV6-2/TRBV6-3	15	TRBJ2-1	CASSARGARRNEQFF	TGTGCCAGCAGCGCCCGAGGAGCCCGACGTAATGAGCAGTTCTTC
.	TRBD1	TRBV30	12	TRBJ2-1	CAWDREYNEQFF	TGTGCCTGGGACAGGGAGTACAATGAGCAGTTCTTC
few	.	TRBV12-3/TRBV12-4	15	TRBJ2-1	CASSSRDTMVNEQFF	TGTGCCAGCAGTTCACGGGACACCATGGTCAATGAGCAGTTCTTC
few	.	TRBV5-5	14	TRBJ1-1	CASSPLRSMTEAFF	TGTGCCAGCAGCCCCCTACGCAGTATGACTGAAGCTTTCTTT
few	.	TRBV24-1	15	TRBJ2-1	CATSDFVGGYNEQFF	TGTGCCACCAGTGATTTCGTAGGGGGCTACAATGAGCAGTTCTTC
many	.	TRBV12-3/TRBV12-4	13	TRBJ2-7	CASSLLQGYEQYF	TGTGCCAGCAGTTTACTGCAGGGGTACGAGCAGTACTTC
many	.	TRBV7-2	17	TRBJ2-7	CASSLARWQASSYEQYF	TGTGCCAGCAGCTTAGCCCGGTGGCAGGCGAGCTCCTACGAGCAGTACTTC
many	TRBD2	TRBV3-1	15	TRBJ2-3	CASSRPGGATDTQYF	TGTGCCAGCAGCCGGCCGGGGGGGGCCACAGATACGCAGTATTTT
.	.	TRBV7-2	14	TRBJ1-1	CASSSWLSASEAFF	TGTGCCAGCAGTTCTTGGTTATCGGCCTCTGAAGCTTTCTTT
.	.	TRBV19	16	TRBJ1-2	CASSTIRGSQYYGYTF	TGTGCCAGTAGTACCATCCGCGGGTCCCAGTACTATGGCTACACCTTC
many	TRBD2	TRBV11-3	15	TRBJ2-7	CASSPGGQGIYEQYF	TGTGCCAGCAGCCCGGGAGGGCAGGGGATATACGAGCAGTACTTC
few	TRBD2	TRBV10-3	16	TRBJ2-3	CAISVITSGSTDTQYF	TGTGCCATCAGTGTTATAACTAGCGGTAGCACAGATACGCAGTATTTT
many	.	TRBV5-1	13	TRBJ1-2	CASSFQGDYGYTF	TGCGCCAGCAGCTTTCAGGGCGACTATGGCTACACCTTC
.	TRBD2	TRBV29-1	13	TRBJ2-3	CSVPAGVQDTQYF	TGCAGCGTTCCAGCGGGGGTCCAAGATACGCAGTATTTT
many	.	TRBV12-3/TRBV12-4	13	TRBJ1-3	CASTLNPEKTIYF	TGTGCCAGCACTTTAAATCCGGAGAAAACCATATATTTT
.	TRBD2	TRBV7-2	15	TRBJ2-1	CASSLTAGGYNEQFF	TGTGCCAGCAGCTTAACCGCGGGAGGCTACAATGAGCAGTTCTTC